There are many counts of the clone carrying this T cell receptor beta chain. This entry is derived from a study of regulatory T cells in long-lasting Graves disease. Specified time point: persistent/refractory GD, antithyroid drugs over 5 years with positive TRAb. The TCR library was made from RNA that had been extracted from PBMCs in TRIzol. CDR3 regions were amplified by Arm-PCR using iRepertoire HTBI primers to build TCR beta libraries. MiXCR was run by TCRdb on the multiplex PCR reads, yielding one entry per CDR3 protein. The sample lists 300,000 to 500,000 distinct CDR3 sequences, 20% occurring once. The clonotype was recovered from a female donor with Graves disease. Material: peripheral blood mononuclear cells (PBMCs), obtained when the disease was refractory, from a patient treated with antithyroid drugs.

CDR3 sequence: CASSYQGGASEKLFF. The CDR3 region has the DNA TGTGCCAGCAGTTACCAGGGGGGGGCAAGTGAAAAACTGTTTTTT. V usage is TRBV6-2 or TRBV6-3 and J usage is TRBJ1-4; TRBD1 aligns across 7 bases. The CDR3 loop spans 15 amino acids. Germline V lookup: CDR1 MNHEY, CDR2 SVGEGT. The junction had 7 bases not matched to a gene; V was cut back by 2 bases and J by 7 bases.